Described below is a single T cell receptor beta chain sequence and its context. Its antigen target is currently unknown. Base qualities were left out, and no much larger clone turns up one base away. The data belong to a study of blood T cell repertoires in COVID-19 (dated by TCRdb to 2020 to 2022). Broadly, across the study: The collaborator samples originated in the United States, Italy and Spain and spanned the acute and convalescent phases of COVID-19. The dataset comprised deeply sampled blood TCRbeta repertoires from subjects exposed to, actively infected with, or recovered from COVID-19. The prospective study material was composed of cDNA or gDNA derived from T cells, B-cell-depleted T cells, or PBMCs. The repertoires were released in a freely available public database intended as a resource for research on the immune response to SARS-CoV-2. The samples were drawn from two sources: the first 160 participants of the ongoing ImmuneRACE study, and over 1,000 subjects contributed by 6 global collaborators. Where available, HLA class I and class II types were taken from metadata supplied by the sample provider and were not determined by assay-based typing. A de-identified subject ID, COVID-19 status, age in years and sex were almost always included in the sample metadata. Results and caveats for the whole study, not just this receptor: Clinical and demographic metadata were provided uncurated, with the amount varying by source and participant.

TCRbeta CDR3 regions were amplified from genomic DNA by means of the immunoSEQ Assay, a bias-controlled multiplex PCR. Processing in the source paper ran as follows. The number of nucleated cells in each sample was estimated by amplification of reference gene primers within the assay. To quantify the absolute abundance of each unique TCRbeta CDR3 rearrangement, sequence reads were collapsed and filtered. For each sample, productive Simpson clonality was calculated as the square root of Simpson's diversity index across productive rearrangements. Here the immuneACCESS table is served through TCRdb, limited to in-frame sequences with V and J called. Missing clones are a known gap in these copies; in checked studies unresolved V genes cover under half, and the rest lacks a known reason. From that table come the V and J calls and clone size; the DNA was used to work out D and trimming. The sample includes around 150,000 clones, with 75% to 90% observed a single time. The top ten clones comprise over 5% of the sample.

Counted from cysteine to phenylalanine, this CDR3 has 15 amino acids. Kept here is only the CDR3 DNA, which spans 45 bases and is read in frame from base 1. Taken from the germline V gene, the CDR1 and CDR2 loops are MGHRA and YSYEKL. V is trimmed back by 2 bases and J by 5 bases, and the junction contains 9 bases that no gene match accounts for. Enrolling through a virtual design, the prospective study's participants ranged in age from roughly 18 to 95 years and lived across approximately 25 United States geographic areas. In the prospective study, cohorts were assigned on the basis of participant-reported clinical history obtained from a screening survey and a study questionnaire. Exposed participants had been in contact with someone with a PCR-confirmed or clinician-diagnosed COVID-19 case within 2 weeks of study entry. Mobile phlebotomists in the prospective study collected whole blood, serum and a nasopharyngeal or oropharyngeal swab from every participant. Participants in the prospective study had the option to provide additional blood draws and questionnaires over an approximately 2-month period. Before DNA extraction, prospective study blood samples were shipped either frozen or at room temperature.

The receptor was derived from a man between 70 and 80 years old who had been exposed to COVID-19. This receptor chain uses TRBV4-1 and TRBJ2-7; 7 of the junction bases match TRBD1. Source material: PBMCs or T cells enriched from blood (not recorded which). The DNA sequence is TGCGCCAGCAGCCAAACTGGAAGGGGGCGGAACGAGCAGTACTTC. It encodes CASSQTGRGRNEQYF.